The present T cell receptor beta chain was sequenced within a study of shared clonotypes between healthy human individuals. About this clone itself: The antigen is unknown.

Replicate sorted-subset PCRs were loaded with 150 to 250 ng DNA, tens of thousands of T cell genomes. Original data processing: ImmunoSEQ supplied junction-only sequences lacking quality scores, so filtering was different. Measured with immunoSEQ multiplex PCR; TCRdb has only the in-frame clones, and not every one. That table furnishes V, J and clone size, whereas the DNA furnished D and trimming. Here the sample spans approximately 2,000,000 clones, around 93% being singletons. Study-level points and caveats: Clonotype sharing across a few donors was observed for around 4.8% of naive CD4 clonotypes.

CD45RO-negative cells were positively selected for CCR7, leaving out terminally differentiated effector memory CD45RA+ cells. V dropped 4 bases and J dropped 4 bases, with 14 bases sitting between them. There are 15 residues in the CDR3. The V gene's germline CDR1 is SGDLS and CDR2 YYNGEE. This receptor was taken from a man younger than 35 in good health. Some clones in this sample may be carry-over from other donors' samples. V usage is TRBV9 and J usage is TRBJ2-2; D is perhaps TRBD1 (5 bases). Sequenced sample: naive CD8+ T cells from PBMCs. CDR3 sequence: CASSPGHKPTGELFF. For the CDR3, the DNA is TGTGCCAGCAGCCCCGGACACAAACCCACCGGGGAGCTGTTTTTT.